The rows below give T cell receptor beta chains drawn from one sample of a study of blood T cell repertoires in COVID-19. Sequenced by immunoSEQ multiplex PCR; TCRdb stores in-frame clones only, minus some. This sample has approximately 280,000 clones, with approximately 91% found just once. The sample comprised peripheral blood. These receptors were collected from a woman aged 60-75 years with acute or convalescent COVID-19. Both conserved end residues are part of each CDR3. A D gene is named only where the DNA matches it firmly. Clone size, where shown, is once, few, many, or a class for clones that have expanded.

>TRBJ2-3|-|TRBV12-3/TRBV12-4|-
CASSLYRDTQYF
TGTGCCAGCAGTTTATATCGGGATACGCAGTATTTT
>TRBJ2-3|-|TRBV2|TRBD1
CASSTGGPSTDTQYF
TGTGCCAGCAGTACAGGGGGCCCTAGCACAGATACGCAGTATTTT
>TRBJ2-5|-|TRBV6-1|TRBD2
CASSGILAGGQETQYF
TGTGCCAGCAGTGGGATCTTGGCGGGGGGCCAAGAGACCCAGTACTTC
>TRBJ2-7|-|TRBV18|-
CASSPSSGSYEQYF
TGTGCCAGCTCACCCAGCAGCGGATCCTACGAGCAGTACTTC
>TRBJ1-5|few|TRBV2|TRBD1
CASSAGQGNQPQHF
TGTGCCAGCAGTGCGGGACAGGGAAATCAGCCCCAGCATTTT
>TRBJ2-7|once|TRBV11-2|TRBD2
CASRRTSGRASREQYF
TGTGCCAGCAGGCGGACTAGCGGGAGGGCCTCGCGAGAGCAGTACTTC
>TRBJ2-7|-|TRBV6-5|-
CASSYAAGLSYEQYF
TGTGCCAGCAGTTACGCGGCAGGGCTCTCCTACGAGCAGTACTTC
>TRBJ1-5|-|TRBV28|-
CASSLRQGNQPQHF
TGTGCCAGCAGTTTGAGACAGGGCAATCAGCCCCAGCATTTT
>TRBJ2-7|-|TRBV3-1/TRBV3-2|-
CASSQDLWGEGEIYEQYF
TGTGCCAGCAGCCAAGATCTGTGGGGGGAAGGAGAAATCTACGAGCAGTACTTC
>TRBJ2-3|-|TRBV28|TRBD2
CASSLWRLAETPGTDTQYF
TGTGCCAGCAGTTTATGGCGACTAGCGGAGACACCTGGCACAGATACGCAGTATTTT
>TRBJ1-6|-|TRBV25-1|-
CASSDGSYNSPLHF
TGTGCCAGCAGTGATGGGAGCTATAATTCACCCCTCCACTTT
>TRBJ2-7|-|TRBV7-9|-
CASSSVGQSYEQYF
TGTGCCAGCAGCTCCGTGGGGCAGTCCTACGAGCAGTACTTC
>TRBJ2-1|-|TRBV10-3|TRBD2
CATHGGEFDNEQFF
TGTGCCACCCACGGGGGGGAGTTTGACAATGAGCAGTTCTTC
>TRBJ1-3|-|TRBV9|TRBD1
CASSPDRAGNTIYF
TGTGCCAGCAGCCCGGACAGGGCTGGAAACACCATATATTTT
>TRBJ2-3|-|TRBV5-1|-
CASSSGQQDTQYF
TGCGCCAGCAGCTCAGGACAGCAAGATACGCAGTATTTT
>TRBJ2-2|-|TRBV5-1|-
CASSPLAGSRNTGELFF
TGCGCCAGCAGCCCTCTCGCGGGAAGTAGGAACACCGGGGAGCTGTTTTTT
>TRBJ1-6|-|TRBV6-2/TRBV6-3|-
CASSQTGPGGSPLHF
TGTGCCAGCAGCCAAACCGGGCCGGGGGGTTCACCCCTCCACTTT
>TRBJ2-3|-|TRBV19|TRBD2
CASGGGLAGGDTQYF
TGTGCCAGCGGGGGGGGACTAGCGGGAGGAGATACGCAGTATTTT
>TRBJ2-7|-|TRBV29-1|-
CSVETVGDEQYF
TGCAGCGTTGAGACTGTTGGCGACGAGCAGTACTTC
>TRBJ2-2|-|TRBV7-3|TRBD1
CASSYQGAAGELFF
TGTGCCAGCAGCTACCAGGGGGCGGCCGGGGAGCTGTTTTTT
>TRBJ1-2|-|TRBV6-5|-
CASTPKWGISYGYTF
TGTGCCAGCACCCCCAAATGGGGCATAAGCTATGGCTACACCTTC
>TRBJ2-5|-|TRBV6-2/TRBV6-3|TRBD2
CASSDWWLAVDRTQYF
TGTGCCAGCAGTGACTGGTGGCTAGCGGTGGACCGGACCCAGTACTTC
>TRBJ2-3|-|TRBV10-3|TRBD1
CATTGDAPTDTQYF
TGTGCCACAACAGGGGACGCCCCCACAGATACGCAGTATTTT
>TRBJ1-3|-|TRBV5-1|TRBD1
CASSADRAGNTIYF
TGCGCCAGCAGCGCTGACAGGGCCGGAAACACCATATATTTT
>TRBJ1-5|-|TRBV27|TRBD1
CASSPRGRGRQPQHF
TGTGCCAGCAGTCCCCGGGGCAGGGGGAGACAGCCCCAGCATTTT
>TRBJ2-2|-|TRBV27|TRBD2
CASSFSGSAPGELFF
TGTGCCAGCAGTTTCAGCGGGAGTGCCCCCGGGGAGCTGTTTTTT
>TRBJ1-2|few|TRBV28|TRBD1
CASIEPGQGNYGYTF
TGTGCCAGCATCGAACCGGGACAGGGGAACTATGGCTACACCTTC
>TRBJ1-4|-|TRBV3-1/TRBV3-2|TRBD1
CASSLRTGFNEKLFF
TGTGCCAGCAGCCTCCGGACAGGGTTTAATGAAAAACTGTTTTTT
>TRBJ2-7|-|TRBV7-6|TRBD1
CASSLGQGIATYEQYF
TGTGCCAGCAGCTTAGGACAGGGGATCGCTACCTACGAGCAGTACTTC
>TRBJ2-7|once|TRBV12-5|-
CASGLVGETTYEQYF
TGTGCTAGTGGTTTGGTTGGCGAAACTACCTACGAGCAGTACTTC
>TRBJ2-7|-|TRBV5-1|TRBD1
CASSSQGQSYEQYF
TGCGCCAGCAGCTCACAGGGGCAATCCTACGAGCAGTACTTC
>TRBJ2-2|-|TRBV6-6|TRBD2
CASSSLAGGNTGELFF
TGTGCCAGCAGTTCTCTAGCGGGAGGGAACACCGGGGAGCTGTTTTTT
>TRBJ1-6|-|TRBV19|-
CASSGPGKPLHF
TGTGCCAGTAGCGGTCCCGGTAAACCCCTCCACTTT
>TRBJ1-5|-|TRBV3-1/TRBV3-2|-
CASSLSRGASQPQHF
TGTGCCAGCAGCCTATCCCGGGGGGCGAGTCAGCCCCAGCATTTT
>TRBJ2-1|-|TRBV28|-
CASSYQGSYNEQFF
TGTGCCAGCAGTTATCAGGGCTCCTACAATGAGCAGTTCTTC
>TRBJ1-1|-|TRBV24-1|TRBD1
CATSDSRTGTEAFF
TGTGCCACCAGTGATTCCAGGACAGGCACTGAAGCTTTCTTT
>TRBJ1-3|few|TRBV9|-
CASSVGAAGADNTIYF
TGTGCCAGCAGCGTAGGGGCGGCGGGAGCGGACAACACCATATATTTT
>TRBJ2-5|-|TRBV9|TRBD2
CASSVGPSGGRETQYF
TGTGCCAGCAGCGTAGGCCCCAGCGGGGGTAGGGAGACCCAGTACTTC
>TRBJ2-7|once|TRBV6-5|TRBD2
CASSPTSGGHEQYF
TGTGCCAGCAGTCCAACTAGCGGGGGTCACGAGCAGTACTTC
>TRBJ1-2|once|TRBV4-3|TRBD1
CASSQSRTGDYGYTF
TGCGCCAGCAGCCAATCCCGGACAGGCGATTATGGCTACACCTTC
>TRBJ2-1|-|TRBV7-3|TRBD2
CASSFRAGLAGVYNEQFF
TGTGCCAGCAGCTTCCGCGCGGGACTAGCGGGGGTCTACAATGAGCAGTTCTTC
>TRBJ1-2|-|TRBV27|-
CASRIPMRQGNYGYTF
TGTGCCAGCAGAATACCCATGCGGCAGGGAAACTATGGCTACACCTTC
>TRBJ2-3|-|TRBV11-2|-
CASSLTAPADTQYF
TGTGCCAGCAGCTTGACAGCCCCGGCGGATACGCAGTATTTT
>TRBJ2-2|-|TRBV9|TRBD2
CASSVGGGRAAGELFF
TGTGCCAGCAGCGTAGGCGGCGGGAGGGCCGCCGGGGAGCTGTTTTTT
>TRBJ2-3|-|TRBV3-1/TRBV3-2|TRBD2
CASSQGLAGASTDTQYF
TGTGCCAGCAGCCAGGGACTAGCGGGTGCTAGCACAGATACGCAGTATTTT
>TRBJ2-6|-|TRBV9|-
CASSPEGFRSGANVLTF
TGTGCCAGCAGCCCTGAGGGATTTCGCTCTGGGGCCAACGTCCTGACTTTC
>TRBJ1-5|-|TRBV29-1|-
CSAKPPGQPQHF
TGCAGCGCAAAGCCCCCCGGTCAGCCCCAGCATTTT
>TRBJ2-5|few|TRBV2|-
CASRVSRVGKETQYF
TGTGCCAGCAGAGTCTCCAGGGTGGGCAAGGAGACCCAGTACTTC
>TRBJ2-3|-|TRBV7-8|-
CASSPQGGSDTQYF
TGTGCCAGCAGCCCCCAGGGGGGCTCAGATACGCAGTATTTT
>TRBJ1-5|-|TRBV7-8|TRBD1
CASTLGQGAQPQHF
TGTGCCAGCACCCTGGGACAGGGGGCTCAGCCCCAGCATTTT
>TRBJ2-7|-|TRBV4-1|-
CASSQDTVFYEQYF
TGCGCCAGCAGCCAAGACACAGTTTTCTACGAGCAGTACTTC